One sample yielded the 11 T cell receptor beta chains listed below, sequenced in a study of Graves' ophthalmopathy and Graves' hyperthyroidism. From RNA, the CDR3 regions of TCR beta chains were amplified and sequenced. Amplification began with first-round RT-PCR using HTBI primers, then second-round multiplex PCR was performed. MiXCR, applied by TCRdb to the multiplex PCR reads, yields one record per CDR3 protein. The sample shows about 380,000 distinct CDR3 sequences, approximately 15% of them seen only once. Sequencing input: peripheral blood. These receptors were obtained from a woman aged 18-30 years with stable Graves' hyperthyroidism.

J is TRBJ1-2 and V is TRBV12-3 or TRBV12-4, with 12 bases that match TRBD1. This CDR3 has 16 residues. Unmatched junction bases numbered 14, after V lost 6 bases and J lost 9 bases. The CDR3 spells CASSPPGQGAQDRYTF. The CDR3 nucleotides read TGTGCCAGCAGCCCTCCGGGACAGGGGGCACAAGATCGCTACACCTTC.

This clonotype was picked up many times. CDR3 sequence: CASSEVRTGRAQPQHF. CDR3 DNA sequence: TGTGCCAGCAGTGAAGTCCGGACAGGGCGGGCTCAGCCCCAGCATTTT. The J gene is TRBJ1-5, the V gene TRBV6-1; 8 nucleotides align to TRBD1. The germline V gene has CDR1 MNHNS and CDR2 SASEGT. V trimming: 1 base; J trimming: 6 bases; junction bases outside the gene matches: 8. The CDR3 spans 16 residues.

Concerning this clonotype itself: Given a much more abundant clone one base away, this may be a read error. The genes are TRBV9 and TRBJ2-5; 8 bases are shared with TRBD2. CDR1 SGDLS and CDR2 YYNGEE come from the germline V gene. This CDR3 spans 17 amino acids. V was pared by 6 bases and J by 3 bases, with 16 bases of the junction left unmatched. The CDR3 DNA reads TGTGCCAGCATCCTAAACCCGGGGGGGCCGGTTGAAGAGACCCAGTACTTC. Protein sequence: CASILNPGGPVEETQYF.

This clonotype was recorded many times. V and J are TRBV12-3 or TRBV12-4 and TRBJ1-1; D is unresolved. CDR3 length: 16 amino acids. V lost 7 bases and J 5 bases, leaving 23 bases between the germline ends. CDR3 loop: CASTLPPGYPRTEAFF. The CDR3 DNA reads TGTGCCAGCACCCTCCCTCCGGGGTACCCGAGGACTGAAGCTTTCTTT.

The V and J genes are TRBV2 and TRBJ1-2; the D gene is possibly TRBD1 (5 bases). The CDR3 loop spans 12 amino acids. Germline lookup yields CDR1 SNHLY and CDR2 FYNNEI. The V end lost 3 bases, the J end lost 8 bases, and 10 bases lay between the germline ends. CDR3 sequence: CASSDQGRGYTF. In nucleotides, the CDR3 is TGTGCCAGCAGTGACCAGGGCCGGGGCTACACCTTC.

This clonotype was seen at least ten times. The chain recombines TRBV19 with TRBJ1-5; the D is unclear. The CDR3 is 16 amino acids. V lost 1 base and J lost 2, with 12 bases in between. CDR1 and CDR2 from the germline V gene are LNHDA and SQIVND (reference sequence). The CDR3 protein is CASSIVLAGRNQPQHF. For the CDR3, the DNA is TGTGCCAGTAGTATAGTTTTGGCAGGACGCAATCAGCCCCAGCATTTT. Looking up the rest from reference TRBV19 and TRBJ1-5 gives the full variable domain: DGGITQSPKYLFRKEGQNVTLSCEQNLNHDAMYWYRQDPGQGLRLIYYSQIVNDFQKGDIAEGYSVSREKKESFPLTVTSAQKNPTAFYLCASSIVLAGRNQPQHFGDGTRLSIL.

This clonotype was picked up a small number of times. The gene calls are TRBV5-1 and TRBJ1-1; D not certain. V dropped 4 bases and J dropped 10 bases, with 17 bases sitting between them. This CDR3 spans 13 amino acids. In germline, CDR1 is SGHRS, CDR2 YFSETQ. The CDR3, as DNA: TGCGCCAGCAGCCCGGAGGCCTCGGCGGGAGCTTTCTTT. Translation: CASSPEASAGAFF.

Many counts were recorded for this clonotype. The rearrangement joins TRBV4-2 to TRBJ1-5; D ambiguous. With 0 bases removed from V and 3 bases from J, the gap between germline ends came to 9 bases. Looked up from germline, CDR1 is LGHNA and CDR2 is YNFKEQ. The CDR3 is 15 residues long. The CDR3 reads CASSQDQLDNQPQHF. CDR3 nucleotides: TGTGCCAGCAGCCAAGATCAGCTAGACAATCAGCCCCAGCATTTT.

This clonotype was seen at least ten times. The gene calls are TRBV11-2 and TRBJ1-1; no firm D call. This CDR3 contains 15 residues. Germline CDR1 reads SGHAT; CDR2 reads FQNNGV. Trimming removed 0 bases from V and 5 bases from J, with 13 bases in between. CDR3: CASSLDPGLGTEAFF. DNA of the CDR3: TGTGCCAGCAGCTTAGACCCAGGTTTGGGTACTGAAGCTTTCTTT.

This clonotype was counted ten times or more. The V call is TRBV24-1, the J call TRBJ1-2; D is perhaps TRBD1 (6 bases). The CDR3 spans 14 residues. The V and J ends lost 2 bases and 2 bases respectively, with 8 bases between them. Looked up from germline, CDR1 is KGHDR and CDR2 is SFDVKD. The CDR3 DNA sequence: TGTGCCACCAGTGATTACGGGACAAACTATGGCTACACCTTC. Translated: CATSDYGTNYGYTF.

In this sample, this clonotype turned up a few times. The V and J genes are TRBV5-1 and TRBJ1-2, with TRBD1 identical over 7 bases. Unmatched junction bases numbered 4, after V lost 1 base and J lost 4 bases. The CDR3 sequence is 14 residues long. Per the germline V gene, CDR1 is SGHRS and CDR2 is YFSETQ. CDR3 DNA sequence: TGCGCCAGCAGCTTGTTCGACAGGGTCTATGGCTACACCTTC. The encoded protein is CASSLFDRVYGYTF.